This record concerns one TCR beta chain sequence. No cognate antigen has been identified for it. Base qualities are not recorded, but no much larger clone differs from it by a single base. The data belong to a study of T cells in Graves' hyperthyroidism and ophthalmopathy (dated by TCRdb to between 2018 and 2021). General notes on the study: Peripheral blood samples were taken at the time of initial diagnosis, prior to any treatment. A discovery cohort of about 95 patients, approximately 44 with Graves' ophthalmopathy and 55 to 60 with stable Graves' hyperthyroidism, was used to find distinguishing TCR V-J signatures. Prospective prediction of ophthalmopathy was tested in an independent validation cohort of 18 hyperthyroidism patients and roughly 16 patients who later progressed to ophthalmopathy. For training and testing, the 110 or so patients in the discovery cohort were randomly divided in a 7:3 ratio. The study also compared thyroid tissue and blood T-cell repertoires from a handful of Graves' hyperthyroidism patients. Once sampling was done, hyperthyroidism patients were given methimazole at a starting dose of 30 mg daily, whereas ophthalmopathy patients were given high-dose intravenous methylprednisolone. The paper describes TCR Vbeta CDR3 sequencing of fewer than 150 peripheral blood samples, made up of about 41 ophthalmopathy patients, some 76 hyperthyroidism patients and roughly 17 progressor patients.

The TCR beta CDR3 regions were amplified from the RNA transcripts. The TCR CDR3 was subjected to a first round of RT-PCR using the HTBI primer set and the Qiagen OneStep RT-PCR kit. Libraries were constructed in a second round of multiplex PCR, after which size selection and purification were carried out. Paired-end sequencing of the libraries was performed with 100 bp reads on an Illumina HiSeq2000. For the original study's pipeline: SOAPnuke was used to process the raw data, with reads discarded if the reads contained adapters or uncalled bases, had a mean Phred below 15, or lacked an exact constant-primer or identifier match. COPE v1.2.5 was used to merge the high-quality paired reads, and each unique nucleotide sequence was defined as a clonotype. MiTCR v1.1 was used to align the clonotypes against IMGT TRBV, TRBD and TRBJ reference segments. The analysis included only V-J combinations with a frequency above 0.0001, which together covered around 99% of the repertoires. The TCS score was defined as F50 (clonal expansion) divided by E x V (chaos), with BLOSUM62-based TCRdist calculated between CDR3 peptides within each V-J. Welch's t-statistics and random forest reduced just over 500 V-J features to 10 to 15, which were used in a naive Bayes classifier (R e1071). TCRdb reanalyzed the raw reads on its own, using fastp at Q25 for trimming and MiXCR for clone calling, and kept in-frame beta chains. Records with the same CDR3 protein are collapsed into one entry carrying the most frequent genes and DNA. TCRdb's processing, not the authors' own work, is the source of the V and J calls. This sample holds a few hundred thousand distinct CDR3 sequences; 13% to 15% were observed only once. Jointly, the top ten make up about an eighth of the sample.

Hyperthyroidism patients were newly diagnosed, had a disease duration of under 2 months, and were aged 18 to 65 years. Patients with uncontrolled infections, other autoimmune diseases, pregnancy or lactation were excluded. Diagnoses were established on the basis of clinical symptoms, serum thyroxine and TRAb, thyroid ultrasound, and orbital computed tomography. For progressor patients, blood was drawn at the first diagnosis of hyperthyroidism, before any ophthalmopathy symptoms had appeared. PBMCs were separated from roughly 10 ml of fresh peripheral blood using Ficoll-Paque density gradient centrifugation. Progressor patients were initially diagnosed with Graves' hyperthyroidism and developed ophthalmopathy during follow-up. Trizol reagent was used to extract total RNA, and RNA quality was then checked on an Agilent 2100 Bioanalyzer. Trimming removed 7 bases from V and 4 bases from J; the gene matches leave 10 bases unexplained. The CDR3 numbers 15 residues from cysteine through phenylalanine. Of all the DNA, just the CDR3 is kept, 45 bases in frame from base 1.

Paper-wide results and their limitations: Most expanded thyroid clonotypes (frequency above 0.001) were also detected in blood, a finding suggesting that blood repertoires may reflect thyroid immune responses. In validation, the model predicted progression to ophthalmopathy with 60% to 71% sensitivity and about 73% specificity, a median of around 6.6 months before onset. In cross-validation, a model built on a 13 V-J signature told ophthalmopathy apart from stable hyperthyroidism with approximately 90% sensitivity and about 81% specificity, and in testing the same model reached 80%/75%. Sample size was not statistically predetermined, and blinding of investigators to group allocation was not performed.

Recombination linked TRBV12-3 or TRBV12-4 to TRBJ2-5, and TRBD2 matches 9 of the central bases. Source material: blood. The clonotype originates from a woman between 40 and 50 years old with Graves' hyperthyroidism that later progressed to Graves' ophthalmopathy. The DNA sequence is TGTGCCAGCACCCCCCTAGCGGGACTCGGAGAGACCCAGTACTTC. It is translated as CASTPLAGLGETQYF.